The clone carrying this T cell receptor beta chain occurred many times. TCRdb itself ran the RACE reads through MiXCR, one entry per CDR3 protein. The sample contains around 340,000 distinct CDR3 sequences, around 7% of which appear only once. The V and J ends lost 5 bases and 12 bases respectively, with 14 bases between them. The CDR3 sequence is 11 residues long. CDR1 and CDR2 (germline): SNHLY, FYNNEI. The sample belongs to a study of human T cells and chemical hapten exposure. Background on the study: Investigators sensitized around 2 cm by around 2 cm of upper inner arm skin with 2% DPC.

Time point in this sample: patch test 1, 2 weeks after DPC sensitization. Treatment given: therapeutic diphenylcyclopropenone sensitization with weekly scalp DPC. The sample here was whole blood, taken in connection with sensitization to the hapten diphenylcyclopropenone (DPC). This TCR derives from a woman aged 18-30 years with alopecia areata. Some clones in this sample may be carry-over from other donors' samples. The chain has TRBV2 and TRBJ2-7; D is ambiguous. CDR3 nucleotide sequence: TGTGCCAGCAGTAATGTGACCCGCCCGTACTTC. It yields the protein CASSNVTRPYF.